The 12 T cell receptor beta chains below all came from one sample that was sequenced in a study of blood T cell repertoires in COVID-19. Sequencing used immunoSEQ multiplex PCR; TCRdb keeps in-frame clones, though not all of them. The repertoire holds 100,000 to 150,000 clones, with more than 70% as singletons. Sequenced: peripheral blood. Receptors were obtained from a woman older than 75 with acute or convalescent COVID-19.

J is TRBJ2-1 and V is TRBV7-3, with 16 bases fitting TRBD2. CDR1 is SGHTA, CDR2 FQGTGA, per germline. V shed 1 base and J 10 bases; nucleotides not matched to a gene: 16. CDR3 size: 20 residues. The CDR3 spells CASSLRGPLPGLAGGLEQFF. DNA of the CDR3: TGTGCCAGCAGCTTAAGGGGGCCCCTACCGGGACTAGCGGGGGGGCTGGAGCAGTTCTTC.

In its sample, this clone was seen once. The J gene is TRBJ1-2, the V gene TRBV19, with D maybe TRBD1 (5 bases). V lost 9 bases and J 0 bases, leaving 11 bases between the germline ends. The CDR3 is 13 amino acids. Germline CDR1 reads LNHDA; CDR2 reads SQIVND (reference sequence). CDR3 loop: CASRQFSNYGYTF. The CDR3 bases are TGTGCCAGCAGACAGTTTTCTAACTATGGCTACACCTTC.

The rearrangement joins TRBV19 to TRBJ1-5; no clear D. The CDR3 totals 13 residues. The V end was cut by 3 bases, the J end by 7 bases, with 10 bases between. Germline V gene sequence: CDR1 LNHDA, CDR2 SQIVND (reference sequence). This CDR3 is CASSMGSKQPQHF. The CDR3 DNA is TGTGCCAGTAGTATGGGGAGTAAACAGCCCCAGCATTTT.

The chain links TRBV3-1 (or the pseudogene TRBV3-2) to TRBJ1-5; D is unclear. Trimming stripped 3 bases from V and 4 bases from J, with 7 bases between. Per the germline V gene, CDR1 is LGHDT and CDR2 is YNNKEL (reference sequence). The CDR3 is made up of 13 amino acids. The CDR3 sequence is CASSHLQNQPQHF. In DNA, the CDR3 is TGTGCCAGCAGCCACCTCCAGAATCAGCCCCAGCATTTT.

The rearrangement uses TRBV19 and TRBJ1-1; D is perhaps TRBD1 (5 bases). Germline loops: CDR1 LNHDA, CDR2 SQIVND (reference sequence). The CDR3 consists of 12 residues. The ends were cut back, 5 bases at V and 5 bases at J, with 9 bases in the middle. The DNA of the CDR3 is TGTGCCAGTAGTTGGGGGGGGACTGAAGCTTTCTTT. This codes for CASSWGGTEAFF.

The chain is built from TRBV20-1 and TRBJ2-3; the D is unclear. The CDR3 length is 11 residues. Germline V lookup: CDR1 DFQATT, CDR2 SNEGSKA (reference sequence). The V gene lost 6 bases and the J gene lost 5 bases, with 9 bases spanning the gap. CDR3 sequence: CSADSRDTQYF. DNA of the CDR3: TGCAGTGCCGATAGTAGAGATACGCAGTATTTT.

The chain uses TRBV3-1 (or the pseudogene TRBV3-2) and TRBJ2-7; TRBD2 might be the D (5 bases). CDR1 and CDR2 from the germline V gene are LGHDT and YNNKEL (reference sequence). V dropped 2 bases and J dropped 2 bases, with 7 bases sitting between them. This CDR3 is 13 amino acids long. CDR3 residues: CASSQSGPYEQYF. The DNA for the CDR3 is TGTGCCAGCAGCCAAAGCGGCCCCTACGAGCAGTACTTC.

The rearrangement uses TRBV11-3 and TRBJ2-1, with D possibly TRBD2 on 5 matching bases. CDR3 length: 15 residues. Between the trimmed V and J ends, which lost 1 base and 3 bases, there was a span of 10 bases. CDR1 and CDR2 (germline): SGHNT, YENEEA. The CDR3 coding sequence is TGTGCCAGCAGCTTAGCCCCGGGAATCTACAATGAGCAGTTCTTC. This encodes CASSLAPGIYNEQFF.

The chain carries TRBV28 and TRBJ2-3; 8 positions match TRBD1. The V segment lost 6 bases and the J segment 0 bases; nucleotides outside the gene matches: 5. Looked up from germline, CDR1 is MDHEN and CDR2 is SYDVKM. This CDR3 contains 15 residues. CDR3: CASRRTGTSTDTQYF. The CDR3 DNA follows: TGTGCCAGCAGACGGACAGGGACTAGCACAGATACGCAGTATTTT.

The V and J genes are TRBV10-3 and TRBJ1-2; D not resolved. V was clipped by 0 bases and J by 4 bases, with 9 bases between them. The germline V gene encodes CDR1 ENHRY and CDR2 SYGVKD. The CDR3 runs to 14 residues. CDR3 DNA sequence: TGTGCCATCAGTGAGTCGCCCGGGAGCTATGGCTACACCTTC. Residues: CAISESPGSYGYTF.

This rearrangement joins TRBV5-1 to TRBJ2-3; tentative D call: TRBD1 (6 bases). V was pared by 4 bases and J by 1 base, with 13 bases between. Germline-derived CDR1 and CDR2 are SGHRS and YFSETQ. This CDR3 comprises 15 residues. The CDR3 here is CASSQRQDGTDTQYF. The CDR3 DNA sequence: TGCGCCAGCAGCCAAAGACAGGACGGCACAGATACGCAGTATTTT.

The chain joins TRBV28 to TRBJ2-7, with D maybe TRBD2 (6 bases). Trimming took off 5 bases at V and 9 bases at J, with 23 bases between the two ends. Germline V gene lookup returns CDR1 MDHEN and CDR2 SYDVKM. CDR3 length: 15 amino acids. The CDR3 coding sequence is TGTGCCAGCAGTGCTCCCACCGGGACTCCCGCGGTGCAGTACTTC. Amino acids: CASSAPTGTPAVQYF.